Shown below are 9 T cell receptor beta chains from a single sample sequenced in a study of Graves' ophthalmopathy and Graves' hyperthyroidism. The authors amplified TCR beta CDR3 regions from RNA transcripts. First-round RT-PCR with HTBI primers preceded a second-round multiplex PCR. TCRdb independently ran MiXCR on the multiplex PCR reads; one entry per CDR3 protein. Of about 660,000 distinct CDR3 sequences in the sample, roughly 41% were seen once. Input material: peripheral blood. Receptors were obtained from an adult man with Graves' ophthalmopathy.

About this clonotype itself: A junction end diverges from the germline sequence, so it may reflect a read error. This sequence joins TRBV10-3 and TRBJ1-5, with D unresolved. The CDR3 sequence is 11 residues long. From germline, CDR1 is ENHRY and CDR2 SYGVKD. In DNA form, the CDR3 reads TGTGCCAGCAGTTTCAATCAGCCCCTGCATTTT. Protein: CASSFNQPLHF.

This clonotype has a handful of counts. V gene TRBV7-9 combines with J gene TRBJ2-5, with 8 bases aligning to TRBD2. The V gene end was trimmed by 11 bases and the J gene end by 5 bases; junction bases not matched to a gene: 10. CDR1 and CDR2 from the germline V gene are SEHNR and FQNEAQ (reference sequence). This CDR3 is built from 13 residues. The CDR3 coding sequence is TGTGCCCTCACCGGGGGGGGGCGGGAGACCCAGTACTTC. Translation: CALTGGGRETQYF. Variable domain in full (rest from reference TRBV7-9 and TRBJ2-5): DTGVSQNPRHKITKRGQNVTFRCDPISEHNRLYWYRQTLGQGPEFLTYFQNEAQLEKSRLLSDRFSAERPKGSFSTLEIQRTEQGDSAMYLCALTGGGRETQYFGPGTRLLVL.

This clonotype was recorded many times. The chain recombines TRBV20-1 with TRBJ2-5; TRBD1 agrees at 7 bases. The germline gives CDR1 DFQATT, CDR2 SNEGSKA (reference sequence). V gave up 4 bases and J gave up 3 bases; unmatched junction bases: 2. The CDR3 totals 12 residues. The CDR3 is CSATDREETQYF. Here the CDR3 DNA reads TGCAGTGCTACCGACAGGGAAGAGACCCAGTACTTC.

Points on this clonotype: A read error may explain this, as a much larger clone is one base away. The genes are TRBV7-9 and TRBJ2-7, with a tentative D call TRBD2 (6 bases). V was pared by 4 bases and J by 2 bases, with 12 bases between. The length of the CDR3 is 14 residues. Per the germline V gene, CDR1 is SEHNR and CDR2 is FQNEAQ (reference sequence). The CDR3 region has the DNA TGTGCCAGCAGCTGGGACTTCCCTACCTACGAGCAGTACTTC. Residues: CASSWDFPTYEQYF.

The chain combines TRBV12-3 or TRBV12-4 with TRBJ2-7; 9 bases are a match to TRBD1. The CDR3 length is 17 residues. Germline trimming cut 3 bases from V and 3 bases from J; bases unmatched to any gene: 12. DNA of the CDR3: TGTGCCAGCAGTTTGGCCCGGGACAGGGTATTGGACTACGAGCAGTACTTC. As protein: CASSLARDRVLDYEQYF.

This chain joins TRBV27 and TRBJ1-4; D uncertain. CDR1 is MNHEY, CDR2 SMNVEV, per germline (reference sequence). This CDR3 comprises 15 residues. V gave up 3 bases and J gave up 5 bases, with 13 bases separating them. CDR3 sequence (DNA): TGTGCCAGCAGTTTGTCGGGTCAGGAGAATGAAAAACTGTTTTTT. Its protein is CASSLSGQENEKLFF.

The rearrangement uses TRBV5-1 and TRBJ2-7; 7 bases agree with TRBD1. Germline CDR1 and CDR2: SGHRS and YFSETQ. CDR3 length equals 14 residues. V was clipped by 6 bases and J by 0 bases; unmatched bases: 6. The CDR3 region has the DNA TGCGCCAGCACCCCGACAGGGCCCTCCTACGAGCAGTACTTC. This translates into CASTPTGPSYEQYF. The whole variable domain, remainder taken from reference TRBV5-1 and TRBJ2-7, is KAGVTQTPRYLIKTRGQQVTLSCSPISGHRSVSWYQQTPGQGLQFLFEYFSETQRNKGNFPGRFSGRQFSNSRSEMNVSTLELGDSALYLCASTPTGPSYEQYFGPGTRLTVT.

The V and J genes are TRBV6-5 and TRBJ2-1; D is ambiguous. Germline-derived CDR1 and CDR2 are MNHEY and SVGAGI. The V end was cut by 6 bases, the J end by 5 bases, with 14 bases between. CDR3 length equals 14 residues. CDR3 sequence (DNA): TGTGCCAGCAGCGCCGGTTCAGGAGACAATGAGCAGTTCTTC. The encoded protein is CASSAGSGDNEQFF.

In this sample, this clonotype turned up many times. The CDR3 DNA reads as TGTGCCAGCAGCCCCCCCGCCAGCTCCTACGAGCAGTACTTC. This translates into CASSPPASSYEQYF. This chain uses TRBV7-9 with TRBJ2-7; D not resolved. The V gene lost 5 bases and the J gene lost 0 bases, with 11 bases spanning the gap. The CDR3 loop spans 14 amino acids. The germline V gene has CDR1 SEHNR and CDR2 FQNEAQ (reference sequence).